This T cell receptor beta chain was profiled in a study of CD8 T cells in ankylosing spondylitis. Libraries for TCR beta were made by quantitative 5'-RACE with molecular barcodes. One entry per CDR3 protein results from TCRdb running MiXCR on the 5' RACE reads. This table has about 800,000 distinct CDR3 sequences, approximately 12% appearing once. Points from the study as a whole: Peripheral blood held disease-linked clones only at relatively low frequency, and these were CD8+. Blood from ankylosing spondylitis patients appeared to carry a characteristic eight-variant TCR beta motif. In ankylosing spondylitis patients, matched synovial fluid reportedly showed significant enrichment of disease-linked clones.

This clonotype was counted a few times. The antigen remains unidentified. This receptor was taken from a male donor with ankylosing spondylitis. The specimen was blood, either unsorted or a sorted T cell fraction (not recorded which).

The CDR3 coding sequence is TGTGCCAGCAGCTCTCCTTCCGGGACAGTGAACACTGAAGCTTTCTTT. Its translation is CASSSPSGTVNTEAFF. V is TRBV11-1 and J is TRBJ1-1; 7 bases align to TRBD1. The CDR3 has 16 amino acids. Unmatched junction bases numbered 8, after V lost 4 bases and J lost 0 bases. Per germline, CDR1 SGHAT and CDR2 FQDESV (reference sequence).